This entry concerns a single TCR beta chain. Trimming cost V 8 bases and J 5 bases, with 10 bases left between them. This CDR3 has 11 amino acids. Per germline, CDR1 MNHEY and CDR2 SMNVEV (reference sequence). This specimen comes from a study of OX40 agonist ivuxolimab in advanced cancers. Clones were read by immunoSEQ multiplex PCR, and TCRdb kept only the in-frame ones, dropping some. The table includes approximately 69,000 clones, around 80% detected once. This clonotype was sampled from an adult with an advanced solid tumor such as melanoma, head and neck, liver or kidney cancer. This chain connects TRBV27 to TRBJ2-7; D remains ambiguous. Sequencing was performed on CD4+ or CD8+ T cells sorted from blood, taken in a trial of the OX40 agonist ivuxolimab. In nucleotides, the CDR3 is TGTGCCAGCGGAAGGATCGACGAGCAGTACTTC. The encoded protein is CASGRIDEQYF.